This T cell receptor beta chain is from a study of blood T cells in healthy people across ages (dated by TCRdb to between 2015 and 2017). In the study overall: In model experiments, template switching captured roughly one uniquely barcoded TCR beta cDNA molecule for every two T cells. Two additional independent replicas of 1 million unique cDNA reads from the same blood draw were analyzed for two donors (one aged 18 to 30 and one aged 80 or older). Using deep sequencing normalized with unique cDNA molecular identifiers, the study measured how TCR beta repertoire diversity changes with age. Donors were grouped into four age groups: young (average roughly 17 years), middle-aged (39), aged (roughly 62) and long-lived (approximately 81). On the study overall, not on this receptor specifically: The long-lived group showed more naive CD4+ T cells, fewer expanded clones and increased TCR diversity than the aged group, suggesting age selection. Total diversity estimates from one million sequenced T cells were considered lower bounds and underestimates. Since profiling was done on bulk unsorted PBMCs, naive and antigen-experienced compartments could not be conclusively compared. Because donor CMV infection status was unknown, age-related changes in expanded clonotypes were potentially confounded. Observed TCR beta diversity per million T cells fell roughly linearly with age, and a significant reduction was already apparent by age about 38. Observed TCR beta diversity correlated strongly with the percentage of naive T cells measured by flow cytometry.

The library was built by means of 5' RACE. Sequencer: Illumina HiSeq 2500. A second PCR of about 7 to 12 cycles was performed with a sample-barcoded 5' primer and a J-beta primer mix. A unique molecular identifier was introduced onto each TCR beta cDNA molecule by a template-switch 5' adaptor carrying 12 random nucleotides. At least 2.5 million CDR3-containing paired-end reads were obtained from each sample. All of the RNA was converted into first-strand cDNA using the Mint cDNA synthesis kit, with a TRBC-specific oligonucleotide serving as the primer. All cDNA was treated with uracil-DNA glycosylase and then went through a first 18-cycle PCR with the universal primers M1SS and BC2_uni_R. The original pipeline was this. For normalization, 1 million high-quality reads were randomly selected from each sample, with every read carrying a distinct molecular identifier. Instead of being binned into consensus sequences, reads that shared molecular identifiers were thrown out. MiTCR, with a Q25 quality threshold and the strictest error-elimination algorithm, was used for CDR3 identification, clonotype clustering and error correction. A nonparametric unseen species model with Euler transformation was used to estimate a lower bound on total TCR beta diversity. Using fastp trimming at Q25 and MiXCR clonotype assembly, TCRdb reanalyzed the public sequencing data and kept in-frame beta chains. Rows are combined by CDR3 protein, so each entry shows the most common genes and DNA. The V and J calls reflect TCRdb's pipeline rather than the authors' work. The sample includes 750,000 to 850,000 distinct CDR3 sequences, with about 25% observed a single time. The leading ten clones occupy more than 3% of the sample.

This clonotype was detected only a few times. No antigen is known for it. Base qualities were left out, and no much larger clone turns up one base away. The CDR3 goes from the cysteine to the phenylalanine over 15 residues. Only the CDR3 portion is preserved as DNA: 45 bases, with reading frame beginning at the first base. Per the germline V gene (reference sequence), LNHNV is the CDR1 and YYDKDF is the CDR2. A distance of 11 bases separates the germline ends of V and J, which lose 0 bases and 6 bases respectively. The donors were 40 or so Caucasian individuals from Russia, aged 6 to 90 years, who were systemically healthy. Each donor gave about 9.7 milliliters of peripheral blood, drawn into EDTA-treated Vacutainer tubes. Ficoll-Paque density-gradient centrifugation was used to isolate PBMCs, with at least 6.5 million per sample. Trizol reagent was used to extract total RNA from the PBMCs, yielding at least 5.5 micrograms per sample. Naive CD45RAhigh/CD27high T cell percentages were measured by flow cytometry on a PBMC aliquot from every donor.

These same data were also listed under a study on T cells of mothers and their children. Drawing on the second study: Nine systemically healthy Caucasian individuals, comprising three mothers and their six children, were included as donors. cDNA synthesis used all of the extracted RNA, with around 1.6 ug of RNA in each 15 ul reaction. In the second PCR, the M1S primer introduced both the sample barcodes and 2-4 random nucleotides. Each mother yielded over 9 million TCR beta CDR3 reads and each child 2.5 million to 3.5 million reads. Thymic selection shapes the output of TCR recombination in a similar way in related and unrelated pairs, and inherited differences have a minor effect. Normalized repertoire overlap was always found to be slightly, but never significantly, higher in related mother-child pairs than in unrelated mother-child pairs. No persistent microchimeric T cell clones were detected, at a sensitivity of around 97 clones per million clonotypes. In the study, deep NGS was used to compare the TCR beta repertoires of mothers and children, and features distinguishing related mother-child pairs from unrelated individuals were sought. On average, the children were roughly 10 +/- 4 years old, while the mothers were about 37 +/- 4 years old. Libraries were sequenced on Illumina HiSeq 2000 with 100+100 nt paired-end reads after adapter ligation with NEBNext reagents. To avoid cross-contamination, the mother libraries and the child libraries were prepared a month apart and sequenced in separate runs. For each donor, between 500,000 and 2,000,000 distinct TCR beta clonotypes were identified. Naive TCR beta clonotypes were estimated from low-frequency clonotypes matched to each donor's FACS-determined naive share, without sorting.

The sequencing sample was made of blood. This chain is built from TRBV15 and TRBJ1-4, with no confident D gene call. This TCR was recovered from a boy aged 5-17 years in good health. The CDR3 has the sequence CATSREPEQDEKLFF. The DNA reads as follows: TGTGCCACCAGCAGAGAGCCCGAGCAGGATGAAAAACTGTTTTTT.